The 10 T cell receptor beta chains below were found in one sample sequenced in a study of beta chain features in type 1 diabetes. Reverse transcribing all isolated RNA meant expressed TCRB transcripts were sequenced. TCRdb's copy holds only in-frame clones and misses some; the assay was immunoSEQ multiplex PCR. This sample carries 20,000 to 30,000 clones, about 52% of them seen once, and the ten largest clones take around 0.3%. Study-level points and caveats: Shortening that was moderate but significant affected the TCRB CDR3s of Type 1 diabetes patients in all four CD4+ subsets.

These receptors are not linked to any known antigen. Sample: stem cell memory CD4+ T cells from blood. The receptors originated from a man under 40 with type 1 diabetes.

The chain joins TRBV5-1 to TRBJ2-5; 8 bases are a match to TRBD1. V trimming: 3 bases; J trimming: 1 base; junction bases outside the gene matches: 8. From germline, CDR1 is SGHRS and CDR2 YFSETQ. This CDR3 has 16 amino acids. The CDR3 DNA reads as TGCGCCAGCAGCTCCGGACAGGGCCGAACCCAAGAGACCCAGTACTTC. As protein: CASSSGQGRTQETQYF.

This clone was seen more than once but under ten times. The chain carries TRBV14 and TRBJ2-3; TRBD2 agrees at 7 bases. This CDR3 is built from 16 residues. Germline V gene lookup returns CDR1 SGHDN and CDR2 FVKESK. V lost 1 base, J lost 1 base, and 5 bases stayed unmatched. CDR3 sequence: CASSQVRDYRTDTQYF. The CDR3 DNA reads as TGTGCCAGCAGCCAAGTCCGGGACTACCGCACAGATACGCAGTATTTT.

The J gene is TRBJ2-7, the V gene TRBV6-1, with 9 bases fitting TRBD2. V gave up 3 bases and J gave up 1 base; unmatched junction bases: 4. The CDR3 sequence is 15 residues long. Germline CDR1 is MNHNS and CDR2 is SASEGT. The CDR3: CASSEAGGKSYEQYF. CDR3 bases: TGTGCCAGCAGTGAGGCGGGAGGGAAGTCCTACGAGCAGTACTTC.

The chain recombines TRBV11-2 with TRBJ1-2, with 7 nucleotides matching TRBD1. The V and J ends lost 4 bases and 5 bases, in that order; junction bases with no gene match: 1. CDR1 is SGHAT and CDR2 is FQNNGV in the germline V gene. The CDR3 is 12 residues long. The CDR3 DNA reads as TGTGCCAGCAGCTCGGGACAGTATGGCTACACCTTC. Translating it yields CASSSGQYGYTF.

The chain joins TRBV7-9 to TRBJ1-3; no clear D. The CDR3 extends over 13 amino acids. Trimming shortened V by 2 bases and J by 4 bases, and 6 bases separated the two germline ends. Germline V gene data show CDR1 as SEHNR and CDR2 as FQNEAQ (reference sequence). The CDR3 bases are TGTGCCAGCAGCTTACCCCCAGGAAACACCATATATTTT. Translation gives CASSLPPGNTIYF.

In its sample, this clone was seen a few times. The chain has TRBV7-8 and TRBJ2-7; 9 bases align to TRBD2. Germline lookup yields CDR1 SGHVS and CDR2 FQNEAQ. The CDR3 extends over 15 amino acids. V lost 4 bases and J lost 7; bases outside the gene matches: 11. The CDR3, as DNA: TGTGCCAGCAGCTACACTAGCGGGCTCCTCGGGGAGCAGTACTTC. Translating it yields CASSYTSGLLGEQYF. Filled out from reference TRBV7-8 and TRBJ2-7, the complete variable domain reads GAGVSQSPRYKVAKRGQDVALRCDPISGHVSLFWYQQALGQGPEFLTYFQNEAQLDKSGLPSDRFFAERPEGSVSTLKIQRTQQEDSAVYLCASSYTSGLLGEQYFGPGTRLTVT.

The chain is built from TRBV5-1 and TRBJ1-5, with 9 bases identical to TRBD1. Trimming cost V 4 bases and J 3 bases; bases outside gene matches: 8. Germline assignment: CDR1 SGHRS and CDR2 YFSETQ. CDR3 length equals 16 residues. This CDR3 is CASSPGTGPFNQPQHF. CDR3 bases: TGCGCCAGCAGCCCGGGGACAGGGCCCTTCAATCAGCCCCAGCATTTT.

The rearrangement uses TRBV5-1 and TRBJ1-4, with D hard to call. V was cut by 2 bases and J by 0 bases, with 8 bases left in between. Germline lookup yields CDR1 SGHRS and CDR2 YFSETQ. CDR3 size: 15 residues. The CDR3 DNA reads TGCGCCAGCAGCTTTGGCCAACCAACTAATGAAAAACTGTTTTTT. It is translated as CASSFGQPTNEKLFF. Complete variable domain (other parts from reference TRBV5-1 and TRBJ1-4): KAGVTQTPRYLIKTRGQQVTLSCSPISGHRSVSWYQQTPGQGLQFLFEYFSETQRNKGNFPGRFSGRQFSNSRSEMNVSTLELGDSALYLCASSFGQPTNEKLFFGSGTQLSVL.

The V call is TRBV18, the J call TRBJ2-3; 8 nucleotides line up with TRBD2. The V and J ends lost 4 bases and 6 bases, in that order; junction bases with no gene match: 9. Germline V gene sequence: CDR1 KGHSH, CDR2 LQKENI. This CDR3 contains 15 residues. CDR3 residues: CASSQNGLAEDTQYF. The DNA for the CDR3 is TGTGCCAGCTCACAGAATGGACTAGCTGAGGATACGCAGTATTTT.

V gene TRBV15 combines with J gene TRBJ2-6; D is uncertain. This CDR3 comprises 15 residues. Germline-derived CDR1 and CDR2 are LNHNV and YYDKDF (reference sequence). V was pared by 5 bases and J by 0 bases, with 8 bases between. DNA for the CDR3: TGTGCCACCAGCCCCCAGTACTCTGGGGCCAACGTCCTGACTTTC. This codes for CATSPQYSGANVLTF.